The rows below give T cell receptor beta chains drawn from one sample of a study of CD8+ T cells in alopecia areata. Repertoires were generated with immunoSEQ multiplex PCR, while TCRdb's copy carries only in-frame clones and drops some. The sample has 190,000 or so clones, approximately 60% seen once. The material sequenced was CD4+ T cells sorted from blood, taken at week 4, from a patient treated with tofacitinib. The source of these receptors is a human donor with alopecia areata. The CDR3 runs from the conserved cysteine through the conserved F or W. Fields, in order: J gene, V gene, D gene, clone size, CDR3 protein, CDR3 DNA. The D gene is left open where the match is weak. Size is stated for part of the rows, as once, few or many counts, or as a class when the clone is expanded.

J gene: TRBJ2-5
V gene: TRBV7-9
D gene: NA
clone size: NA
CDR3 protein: CASSLRREWQGREETQYF
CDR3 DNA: TGTGCCAGCAGCTTACGGCGAGAATGGCAGGGGCGTGAGGAGACCCAGTACTTC

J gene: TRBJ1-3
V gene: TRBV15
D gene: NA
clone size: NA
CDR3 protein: CATSRDTGSGNTIYF
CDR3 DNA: TGTGCCACCAGCAGAGACACAGGCTCTGGAAACACCATATATTTT

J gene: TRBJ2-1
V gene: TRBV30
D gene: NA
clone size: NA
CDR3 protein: CTIRGRGTYNEQFF
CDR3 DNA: TGTACTATAAGGGGGCGGGGGACCTACAATGAGCAGTTCTTC

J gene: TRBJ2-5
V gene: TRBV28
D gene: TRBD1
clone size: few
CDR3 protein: CASKVDRGQETQYF
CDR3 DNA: TGTGCCAGCAAGGTGGACAGGGGTCAAGAGACCCAGTACTTC

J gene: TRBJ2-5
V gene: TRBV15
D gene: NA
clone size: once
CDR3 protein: CATSRDGLKETQYF
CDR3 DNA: TGTGCCACCAGCAGAGATGGGTTAAAAGAGACCCAGTACTTC

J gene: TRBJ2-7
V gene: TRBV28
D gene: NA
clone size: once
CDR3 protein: CASYDYEQYF
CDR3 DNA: TGTGCCAGCTACGACTACGAGCAGTACTTC

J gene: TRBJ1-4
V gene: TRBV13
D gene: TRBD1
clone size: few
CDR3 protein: CASSRQGEKLFF
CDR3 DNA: TGTGCCAGCAGCAGACAGGGCGAAAAACTGTTTTTT

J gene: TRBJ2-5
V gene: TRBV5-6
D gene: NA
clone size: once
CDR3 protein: CASSFFGQQETQYF
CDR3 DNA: TGTGCCAGCAGCTTTTTTGGGCAGCAAGAGACCCAGTACTTC

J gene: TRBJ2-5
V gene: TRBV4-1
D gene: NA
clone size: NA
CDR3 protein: CASSPPRETQYF
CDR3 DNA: TGCGCCAGCAGCCCACCTCGGGAGACCCAGTACTTC

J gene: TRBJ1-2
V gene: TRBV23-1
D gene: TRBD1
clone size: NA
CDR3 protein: CASSHPDYGTGENYGYTF
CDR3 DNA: TGCGCCAGCAGTCATCCTGACTACGGGACAGGGGAAAATTACGGCTACACCTTC